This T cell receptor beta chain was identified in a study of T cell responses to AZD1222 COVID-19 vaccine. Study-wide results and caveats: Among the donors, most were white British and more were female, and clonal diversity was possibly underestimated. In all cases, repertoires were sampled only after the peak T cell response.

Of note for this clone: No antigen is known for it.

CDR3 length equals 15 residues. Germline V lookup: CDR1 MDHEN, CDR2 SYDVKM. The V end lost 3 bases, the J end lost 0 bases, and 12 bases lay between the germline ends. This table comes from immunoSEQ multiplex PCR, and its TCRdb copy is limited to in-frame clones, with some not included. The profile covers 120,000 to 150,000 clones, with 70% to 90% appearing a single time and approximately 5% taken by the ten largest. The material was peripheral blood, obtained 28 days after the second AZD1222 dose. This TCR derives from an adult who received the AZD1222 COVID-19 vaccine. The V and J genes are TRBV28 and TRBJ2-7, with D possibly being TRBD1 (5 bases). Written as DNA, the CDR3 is TGTGCCAGCAGTTTCCCCCAGACAGTCTCCTACGAGCAGTACTTC. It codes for CASSFPQTVSYEQYF.